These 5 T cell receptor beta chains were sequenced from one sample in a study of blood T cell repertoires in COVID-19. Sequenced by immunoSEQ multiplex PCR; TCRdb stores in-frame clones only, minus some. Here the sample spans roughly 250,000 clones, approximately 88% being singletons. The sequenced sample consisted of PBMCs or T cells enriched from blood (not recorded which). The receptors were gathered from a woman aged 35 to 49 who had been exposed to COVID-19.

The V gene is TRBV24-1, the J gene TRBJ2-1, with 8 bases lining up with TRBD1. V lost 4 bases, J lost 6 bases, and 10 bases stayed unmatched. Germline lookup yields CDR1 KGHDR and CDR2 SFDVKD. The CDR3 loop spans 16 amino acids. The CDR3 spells CATSDPRDRRFNEQFF. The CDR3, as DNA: TGTGCCACCAGTGACCCCCGGGACAGGAGGTTCAATGAGCAGTTCTTC.

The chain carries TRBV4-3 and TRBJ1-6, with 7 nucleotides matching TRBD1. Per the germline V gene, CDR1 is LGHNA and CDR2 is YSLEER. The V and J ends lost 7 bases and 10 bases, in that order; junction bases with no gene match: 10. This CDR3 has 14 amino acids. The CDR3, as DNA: TGCGCCAGCAATCAAGGGGGCGCGAACTCACCCCTCCACTTT. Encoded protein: CASNQGGANSPLHF.

DNA of the CDR3: TGCGCCAGCAGCCAAGGCGGGACAGGGCGCCAGCCCCAGCATTTT. Translating gives CASSQGGTGRQPQHF. The chain is built from TRBV4-1 and TRBJ1-5; TRBD1 matches at 9 bases. This CDR3 has 15 residues. Germline CDR1 MGHRA, CDR2 YSYEKL. V shed 1 base, J shed 7 bases, and the junction held 5 bases outside the gene matches.

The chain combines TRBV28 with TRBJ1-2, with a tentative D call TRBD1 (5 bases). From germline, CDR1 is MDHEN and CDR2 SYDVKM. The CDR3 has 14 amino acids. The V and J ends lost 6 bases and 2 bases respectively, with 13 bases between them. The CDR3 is CASSRRGINYGYTF. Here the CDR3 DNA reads TGTGCCAGCAGCCGGAGGGGTATCAACTATGGCTACACCTTC.

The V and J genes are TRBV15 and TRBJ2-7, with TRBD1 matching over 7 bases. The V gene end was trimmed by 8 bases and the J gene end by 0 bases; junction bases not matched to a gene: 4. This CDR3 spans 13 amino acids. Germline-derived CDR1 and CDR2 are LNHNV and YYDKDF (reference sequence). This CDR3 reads CATEDRISYEQYF. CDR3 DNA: TGTGCCACCGAGGACAGGATCTCCTACGAGCAGTACTTC.